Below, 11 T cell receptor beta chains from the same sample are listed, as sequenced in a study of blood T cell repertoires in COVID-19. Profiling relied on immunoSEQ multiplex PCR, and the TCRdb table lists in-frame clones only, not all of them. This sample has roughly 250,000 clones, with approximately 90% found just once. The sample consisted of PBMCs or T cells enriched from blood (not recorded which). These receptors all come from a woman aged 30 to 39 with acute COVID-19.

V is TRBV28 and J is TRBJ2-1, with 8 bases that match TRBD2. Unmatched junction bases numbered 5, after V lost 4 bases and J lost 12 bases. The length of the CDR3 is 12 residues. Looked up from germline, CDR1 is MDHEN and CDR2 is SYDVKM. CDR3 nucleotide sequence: TGTGCCAGCAGTTCCCTCGGGACTAGGCAGTTCTTC. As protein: CASSSLGTRQFF.

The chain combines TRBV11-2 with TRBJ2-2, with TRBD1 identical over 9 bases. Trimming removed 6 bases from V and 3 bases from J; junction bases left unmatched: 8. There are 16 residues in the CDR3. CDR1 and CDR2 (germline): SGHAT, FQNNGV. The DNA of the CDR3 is TGTGCCAGCAGGGTCGGGGGACAGGGTTACACCGGGGAGCTGTTTTTT. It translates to CASRVGGQGYTGELFF.

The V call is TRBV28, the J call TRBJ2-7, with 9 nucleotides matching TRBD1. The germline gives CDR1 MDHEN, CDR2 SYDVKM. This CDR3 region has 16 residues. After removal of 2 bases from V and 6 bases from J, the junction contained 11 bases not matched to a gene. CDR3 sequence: CASSLVPRQGVGEQYF. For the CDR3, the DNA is TGTGCCAGCAGTTTAGTCCCCCGACAGGGGGTGGGCGAGCAGTACTTC.

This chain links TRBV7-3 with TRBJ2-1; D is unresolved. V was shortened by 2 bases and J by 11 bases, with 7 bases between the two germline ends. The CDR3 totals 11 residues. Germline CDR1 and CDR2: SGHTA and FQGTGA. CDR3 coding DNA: TGTGCCAGCAGCTTAGGCCCCCAGCAGTTCTTC. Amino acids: CASSLGPQQFF.

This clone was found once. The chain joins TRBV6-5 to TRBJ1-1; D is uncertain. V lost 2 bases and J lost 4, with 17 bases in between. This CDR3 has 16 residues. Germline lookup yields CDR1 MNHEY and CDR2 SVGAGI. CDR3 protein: CASSYLPRIRGTEAFF. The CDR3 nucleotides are TGTGCCAGCAGTTACCTCCCGCGGATTCGCGGCACTGAAGCTTTCTTT.

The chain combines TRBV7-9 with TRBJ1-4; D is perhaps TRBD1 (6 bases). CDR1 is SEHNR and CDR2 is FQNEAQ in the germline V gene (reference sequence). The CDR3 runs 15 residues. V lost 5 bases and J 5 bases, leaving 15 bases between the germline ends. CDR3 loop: CASSPGDRINEKLFF. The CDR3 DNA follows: TGTGCCAGCAGCCCGGGCGACAGGATCAATGAAAAACTGTTTTTT.

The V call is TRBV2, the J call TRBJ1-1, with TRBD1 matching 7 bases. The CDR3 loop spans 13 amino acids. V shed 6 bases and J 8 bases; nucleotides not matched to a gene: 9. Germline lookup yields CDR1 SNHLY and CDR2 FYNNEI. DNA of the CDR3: TGTGCCAGCAGGGGAGACAGGGCAGGCGAAGCTTTCTTT. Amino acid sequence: CASRGDRAGEAFF.

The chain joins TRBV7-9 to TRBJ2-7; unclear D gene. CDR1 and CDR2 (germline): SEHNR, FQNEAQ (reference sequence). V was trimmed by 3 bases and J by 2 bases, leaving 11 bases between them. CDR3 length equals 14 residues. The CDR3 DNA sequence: TGTGCCAGCAGCTTTCACCCACCGGCCTACGAGCAGTACTTC. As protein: CASSFHPPAYEQYF.

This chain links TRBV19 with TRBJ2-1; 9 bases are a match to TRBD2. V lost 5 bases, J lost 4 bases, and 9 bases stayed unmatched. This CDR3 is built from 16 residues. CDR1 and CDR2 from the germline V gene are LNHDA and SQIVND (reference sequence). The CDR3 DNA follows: TGTGCCAGTAGTTCCGATCTAGCGGGATTTTACAATGAGCAGTTCTTC. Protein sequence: CASSSDLAGFYNEQFF.

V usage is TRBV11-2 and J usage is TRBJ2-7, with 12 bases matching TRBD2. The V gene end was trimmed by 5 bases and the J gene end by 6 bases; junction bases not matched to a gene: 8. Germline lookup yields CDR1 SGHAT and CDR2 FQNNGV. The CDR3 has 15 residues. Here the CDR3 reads CASSTHRTSGIEQYF. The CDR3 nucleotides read TGTGCCAGCAGCACGCACCGGACTAGCGGGATCGAGCAGTACTTC.

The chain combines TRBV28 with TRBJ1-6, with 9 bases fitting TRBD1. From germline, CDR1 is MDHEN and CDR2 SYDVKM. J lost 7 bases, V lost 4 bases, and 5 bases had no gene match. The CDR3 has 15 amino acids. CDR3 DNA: TGTGCCAGCAGTTCTCAGACAGGGGGGAATTCACCCCTCCACTTT. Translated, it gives CASSSQTGGNSPLHF.